These 17 T cell receptor beta chains originate from one sample sequenced in a study of blood T cell repertoires in COVID-19. Repertoires were generated with immunoSEQ multiplex PCR, while TCRdb's copy carries only in-frame clones and drops some. Counted here are about 120,000 clones, 90% occurring once; the ten biggest clones make up less than 2%. The sample comprised peripheral blood. The receptors originated from a human donor with active COVID-19. The donor label of this sample is uncertain.

The chain couples TRBV6-2 or TRBV6-3 to TRBJ2-3; 10 bases are a match to TRBD1. In germline, CDR1 is MNHEY, CDR2 SVGEGT. CDR3 length equals 18 residues. With V trimmed by 0 bases and J by 5 bases, 11 bases remained unmatched. The CDR3 sequence: CASSYSGTGVGRRDTQYF. The CDR3 coding sequence is TGTGCCAGCAGTTACTCCGGGACAGGGGTCGGGCGCAGAGATACGCAGTATTTT.

This chain connects TRBV7-3 to TRBJ1-1, with 7 nucleotides matching TRBD1. Germline CDR1 is SGHTA and CDR2 is FQGTGA. The CDR3 loop spans 21 amino acids. V shed 5 bases, J shed 1 base, and the junction held 25 bases outside the gene matches. The CDR3 DNA follows: TGTGCCAGCAGCCTGCGGCACACACAACAGAGAACAGGGGAGTCGAACACTGAAGCTTTCTTT. Residues: CASSLRHTQQRTGESNTEAFF.

CDR3 sequence (DNA): TGTGCCAGCAGCCCGGACAGTTCGAACACCGGGGAGCTGTTTTTT. Protein: CASSPDSSNTGELFF. The chain has TRBV9 and TRBJ2-2, with a tentative D call TRBD1 (6 bases). Looked up from germline, CDR1 is SGDLS and CDR2 is YYNGEE. CDR3 length: 15 amino acids. V dropped 4 bases and J dropped 0 bases, with 10 bases sitting between them.

This chain uses TRBV3-1 (or the pseudogene TRBV3-2) with TRBJ1-1; D is perhaps TRBD1 (6 bases). V lost 4 bases, J lost 10 bases, and 22 bases lay in between. This CDR3 comprises 15 residues. Germline assignment: CDR1 LGHDT and CDR2 YNNKEL (reference sequence). This CDR3 reads CASSPRRQAPRTAFF. In DNA form, the CDR3 reads TGTGCCAGCAGCCCACGACGACAGGCCCCCAGGACAGCTTTCTTT.

The count of this clone is one. Other DNA sequences in the same sample also yield this CDR3. The V call is TRBV5-1, the J call TRBJ1-5; 9 bases are shared with TRBD1. Germline lookup yields CDR1 SGHRS and CDR2 YFSETQ. This CDR3 comprises 15 residues. V lost 0 bases, J lost 2 bases, and 0 bases stayed unmatched. The CDR3 sequence: CASSLGTGGNQPQHF. The CDR3 bases are TGCGCCAGCAGCTTGGGGACAGGGGGCAATCAGCCCCAGCATTTT.

The gene calls are TRBV29-1 and TRBJ2-5, with D uncertain. CDR3 length: 13 residues. Trimming removed 0 bases from V and 4 bases from J, with 9 bases in between. Germline values: CDR1 SQVTM, CDR2 ANQGSEA. The CDR3 region has the DNA TGCAGCGTTGAAGAGCTACTTGGAGAGACCCAGTACTTC. Protein product: CSVEELLGETQYF.

The sample holds one count of this clone. The gene calls are TRBV4-1 and TRBJ2-5; 9 bases agree with TRBD2. CDR3 length: 16 amino acids. The V gene's germline CDR1 is MGHRA and CDR2 YSYEKL. V lost 0 bases, J lost 5 bases, and 7 bases stayed unmatched. The DNA of the CDR3 is TGCGCCAGCAGCCAAGATGGGCGGGGGGGCCTTGAGACCCAGTACTTC. Encoded protein: CASSQDGRGGLETQYF.

The chain is built from TRBV10-1 and TRBJ1-1; TRBD1 agrees at 7 bases. V lost 6 bases and J lost 1; bases outside the gene matches: 2. The germline gives CDR1 WNHNN, CDR2 SYGVQD (reference sequence). The CDR3 runs 13 residues. The CDR3 nucleotides are TGCGCCAGCAGATCAGGGGGGAACACTGAAGCTTTCTTT. Protein product: CASRSGGNTEAFF.

The V and J genes are TRBV10-1 and TRBJ2-2, with TRBD1 matching 11 bases. CDR1 and CDR2 (germline): WNHNN, SYGVQD (reference sequence). CDR3 length equals 16 residues. The V and J ends lost 6 bases and 3 bases, in that order; junction bases with no gene match: 6. The CDR3 DNA reads TGCGCCAGCAGCTCGGGACAGGGGGTGGACACCGGGGAGCTGTTTTTT. It codes for CASSSGQGVDTGELFF.

The sample holds one count of this clone. The V gene is TRBV4-3, the J gene TRBJ2-1; D might be TRBD1 (6 bases). CDR1 and CDR2 (germline): LGHNA, YSLEER. V dropped 3 bases and J dropped 6 bases, with 21 bases sitting between them. CDR3 length: 17 amino acids. CDR3 residues: CASSQAVGGRIVNEQFF. The CDR3 DNA follows: TGCGCCAGCAGCCAGGCCGTTGGGGGCCGGATCGTCAATGAGCAGTTCTTC.

The chain has TRBV2 and TRBJ1-2; 10 bases map to TRBD1. The CDR3 sequence is 14 residues long. The germline CDR1 and CDR2 sequences are SNHLY and FYNNEI. The V segment lost 6 bases and the J segment 7 bases; nucleotides outside the gene matches: 8. The CDR3, as DNA: TGTGCCAGCAGACCCGGGACAGGGGATTCTGGCTACACCTTC. As protein: CASRPGTGDSGYTF.

This chain's CDR3 is CASSQKGGQDEAFF. The CDR3 DNA follows: TGTGCCAGCAGCCAAAAAGGGGGACAGGATGAAGCTTTCTTT. The chain employs TRBV3-1 (or the pseudogene TRBV3-2) and TRBJ1-1; 8 bases agree with TRBD1. This CDR3 is 14 amino acids long. Germline CDR1 and CDR2: LGHDT and YNNKEL (reference sequence). V dropped 2 bases and J dropped 7; count of bases not matched to a gene: 6.

V and J are TRBV4-3 and TRBJ1-4; weak D call: TRBD1 (5 bases). CDR3 length: 15 amino acids. V was clipped by 0 bases and J by 7 bases, with 12 bases between them. Germline V gene lookup returns CDR1 LGHNA and CDR2 YSLEER. The CDR3 DNA reads TGCGCCAGCAGCCAAGAAATATTCAGGGTTGAAAAACTGTTTTTT. Its translation: CASSQEIFRVEKLFF.

CDR3 sequence reads: CASSPRQYTGELFF. DNA of the CDR3: TGTGCCAGCAGTCCCCGACAGTACACCGGGGAGCTGTTTTTT. The chain recombines TRBV27 with TRBJ2-2, with TRBD1 as a possible D gene (5 bases). V shed 5 bases and J shed 3 bases, with 10 bases lying between them. There are 14 residues in the CDR3. Germline values: CDR1 MNHEY, CDR2 SMNVEV (reference sequence).

The chain combines TRBV5-6 with TRBJ2-7; D might be TRBD2 (5 bases). V dropped 0 bases and J dropped 3 bases, with 7 bases sitting between them. This CDR3 has 13 amino acids. The germline V gene has CDR1 SGHDT and CDR2 YYEEEE. The CDR3 protein is CASSLGGRYEQYF. The CDR3 bases are TGTGCCAGCAGCTTGGGCGGGCGCTACGAGCAGTACTTC.

The table lists this clone with a few counts. V gene TRBV18 combines with J gene TRBJ2-7; a possible D gene is TRBD1 (5 bases). The V gene's germline CDR1 is KGHSH and CDR2 LQKENI. The V gene lost 2 bases and the J gene lost 3 bases, with 14 bases spanning the gap. This CDR3 has 15 amino acids. CDR3 in amino acids: CASSPGAQGYYEQYF. The CDR3 DNA follows: TGTGCCAGCTCACCAGGTGCCCAGGGATACTACGAGCAGTACTTC.

The rearrangement joins TRBV5-1 to TRBJ2-1, with 11 bases identical to TRBD1. Trimming removed 0 bases from V and 7 bases from J; junction bases left unmatched: 3. The germline V gene has CDR1 SGHRS and CDR2 YFSETQ. This CDR3 has 15 amino acids. The DNA of the CDR3 is TGCGCCAGCAGCTTGGGCGGACAGGGGGCGAATGAGCAGTTCTTC. This encodes CASSLGGQGANEQFF.